This entry describes one T cell receptor (beta chain). Original analysis: Nucleated cell counts were estimated from reference gene primer amplification. Sequenced by immunoSEQ multiplex PCR; TCRdb stores in-frame clones only, minus some. From that table come the V and J calls and clone size; the DNA was used to work out D and trimming. The repertoire includes around 100,000 clones, roughly 86% of them detected once, and roughly 6.5% sits in the top ten. The data stem from a study of blood T cell repertoires in COVID-19. For the study at large: Spain, Italy and the United States supplied samples that represented acute and convalescent COVID-19. From T cells, B-cell-depleted T cells, or PBMCs came the material, which was cDNA or gDNA.

There are 19 residues in the CDR3. The V gene end was trimmed by 5 bases and the J gene end by 10 bases; junction bases not matched to a gene: 26. Germline CDR1 reads LNHDA; CDR2 reads SQIVND (reference sequence). The genes are TRBV19 and TRBJ2-1, with TRBD2 matching 7 bases. The TCR originated in an older woman with acute or convalescent COVID-19. Input material: peripheral blood. CDR3 loop: CASSSRLALPRQRKWEQFF. The CDR3 nucleotides are TGTGCCAGTAGTTCGCGACTAGCCCTGCCCCGTCAAAGAAAATGGGAGCAGTTCTTC. The whole variable domain, filled in from reference TRBV19 and TRBJ2-1, reads DGGITQSPKYLFRKEGQNVTLSCEQNLNHDAMYWYRQDPGQGLRLIYYSQIVNDFQKGDIAEGYSVSREKKESFPLTVTSAQKNPTAFYLCASSSRLALPRQRKWEQFFGPGTRLTVL.